A selection of T cell receptor beta chains follows, all from one sample in a study of regulatory T cells in long-lasting Graves disease. One entry per CDR3 protein results from TCRdb running MiXCR on the multiplex PCR reads. The profile shows 400,000 or so distinct CDR3 sequences, about a quarter of them singletons. Source: peripheral blood mononuclear cells (PBMCs), taken when the disease was refractory, from a patient treated with antithyroid drugs. These receptor sequences come from a female donor with Graves disease. Each CDR3 is given with its conserved first and last residue. Fields, in order: clone size, V gene, D gene, J gene, CDR3 DNA, CDR3 protein. D genes are given only for firm matches. Size tells how often a clone was seen (once, few, many) or the class of an expanded clone, and some rows leave it out.

>few|TRBV14|TRBD1|TRBJ2-7
TGTGCCAGCAGCCAAGTACAGGGGGCTAGCGAGCAGTACTTC
CASSQVQGASEQYF
>-|TRBV19|TRBD1|TRBJ2-7
TGTGCCAGTAGTATTTCAGGGGGCTACCAATCCTACGAGCAGTACTTC
CASSISGGYQSYEQYF
>-|TRBV7-2|-|TRBJ1-3
TGTGCCAGCAGCTTAGAGGTCGGTAATGGAAACACCATATATTTT
CASSLEVGNGNTIYF
>-|TRBV19|-|TRBJ2-2
TGTGCCAGTAGTCCCCGACGGACGAACACCGGGGAGCTGTTTTTT
CASSPRRTNTGELFF
>many|TRBV11-2|-|TRBJ1-1
TGTGCCAGCAGCCCCGATCTAGGATCTTATAACACTGAAGCTTTCTTT
CASSPDLGSYNTEAFF
>-|TRBV11-2|-|TRBJ2-2
TGTGCCAGCAGATCTTATCGTGGCAGGAACACCGGGGAGCTGTTTTTT
CASRSYRGRNTGELFF
>-|TRBV7-2|TRBD2|TRBJ2-1
TGTGCCAGCAGCTTAATAGCGGGAGTCTACAATGAGCAGTTCTTC
CASSLIAGVYNEQFF
>many|TRBV28|-|TRBJ1-5
TGTGCCAGCAGTCCAAACAGGGAAAGTCAGCCCCAGCATTTT
CASSPNRESQPQHF
>many|TRBV5-1|-|TRBJ1-2
TGCGCCAGCAGCTTCGGGAACGACGGAACTAACTATGGCTACACCTTC
CASSFGNDGTNYGYTF
>few|TRBV12-3/TRBV12-4|-|TRBJ2-7
TGTGCCAGCAGTCCTACAGGGTCCCTCGCATCGGAGCAGTACTTC
CASSPTGSLASEQYF
>-|TRBV15|TRBD1|TRBJ2-7
TGTGCCGTTGGACAGGGGCTATACGAGCAGTACTTC
CAVGQGLYEQYF
>-|TRBV5-1|-|TRBJ2-7
TGCGCCAGCAGCTTGTTCCCTCCGCACGAGGGATACGAGCAGTACTTC
CASSLFPPHEGYEQYF
>-|TRBV12-3/TRBV12-4|TRBD1|TRBJ2-7
TGTGCCAGCAGCTTAACAGGGGGCACGTACGAGCAGTACTTC
CASSLTGGTYEQYF
>-|TRBV7-6|TRBD2|TRBJ2-5
TGTGCCAGCAGCTTGGCTAGCGGGAAGGAGACCCAGTACTTC
CASSLASGKETQYF
>many|TRBV27|TRBD1|TRBJ1-5
TGTGCCAGCAGTTTACTCCCACAGGGGCGAGATCAGCCCCAGCATTTT
CASSLLPQGRDQPQHF
>-|TRBV7-8|TRBD1|TRBJ2-7
TGTGCCAGCAGCTTAGTAGAGGACAGGTTCAACGAGCAGTACTTC
CASSLVEDRFNEQYF
>many|TRBV28|TRBD2|TRBJ2-7
TGCGTCACTAGCGGGAGGCTCTACGAGCAGTACTTC
CVTSGRLYEQYF
>-|TRBV7-2|-|TRBJ2-5
TGTGCCAGCAGCTTAGATCCGGGGTTAGAGACCCAGTACTTC
CASSLDPGLETQYF
>many|TRBV28|-|TRBJ2-2
TGTGCCAGTCTAGCGCCGAACACCGGGGAGCTGTTTTTT
CASLAPNTGELFF
>many|TRBV12-3/TRBV12-4|-|TRBJ1-1
TGTGCCAGCAGCCGCGGACAGCTGAACACTGAAGCTTTCTTT
CASSRGQLNTEAFF
>-|TRBV19|-|TRBJ1-6
TGTGCCAGTAGTATTGTGAAAACCAGCTCCTATAATTCACCCCTCCACTTT
CASSIVKTSSYNSPLHF
>-|TRBV7-2|TRBD1|TRBJ2-4
TGTGCCAGCAGCAAAGTACAGGGGACCAAAAACATTCAGTACTTC
CASSKVQGTKNIQYF
>few|TRBV10-3|TRBD1|TRBJ1-1
TGTGCCATCAGTGACCGGGGACAGGGGAACACTGAAGCTTTCTTT
CAISDRGQGNTEAFF
>-|TRBV10-3|-|TRBJ1-1
TGTGCCATCAGTGAGTCGACCGGGGGTGGCCGAGCTTTCTTT
CAISESTGGGRAFF
>-|TRBV19|-|TRBJ1-5
TGTGCCAGTAGTAACCCCTTTGACAGGAATAGCAATCAGCCCCAGCATTTT
CASSNPFDRNSNQPQHF
>-|TRBV2|-|TRBJ2-3
TGTGCCAGCAGTGATGGGGCAGGGTGGCAGAATACGCAGTATTTT
CASSDGAGWQNTQYF
>once|TRBV2|TRBD1|TRBJ1-4
TGTGCCAGCAACAGGGGGAGGGATGAAGAACTGTTTTTT
CASNRGRDEELFF
>-|TRBV29-1|TRBD1|TRBJ2-5
TGCAGCGTTTCCACAGGGGGTGGCCTCGGAGAGACCCAGTGCTTC
CSVSTGGGLGETQCF
>-|TRBV20-1|-|TRBJ2-5
TGCAGTGCTAGGGGAGTGCAAGAGACCCAGTACTTC
CSARGVQETQYF
>many|TRBV20-1|TRBD2|TRBJ2-5
TGCAGTGCTAGTAGCGGGAGACAAGAGACCCAGTACTTC
CSASSGRQETQYF
>many|TRBV20-1|-|TRBJ2-7
TGCAGTGCTAACCCAGGGGCAGCGCCCACATACGAGCAGTACTTC
CSANPGAAPTYEQYF
>-|TRBV28|-|TRBJ2-7
TGTGCCAGCAGTTTATTCAGGGAGCGCCCCTACGAGCAGTACTTC
CASSLFRERPYEQYF
>many|TRBV28|TRBD1|TRBJ2-7
TGTGCCAGCAGTTCCCTCGGACGGACCCAGGGGGAGGAGCAGTACTTC
CASSSLGRTQGEEQYF
>many|TRBV6-2/TRBV6-3|-|TRBJ1-2
TGTGCCACCCGGCAGGGTGACTATGGCTACACCTTC
CATRQGDYGYTF
>-|TRBV4-3|TRBD2|TRBJ2-5
TGCGCCAGCAGCCAGAGCGGGGATTACCAAGAGACCCAGTACTTC
CASSQSGDYQETQYF
>many|TRBV11-2|-|TRBJ1-1
TGTGCCAGCAGCTTAGGAGGGACGGCTAGTCGCACTGAAGCTTTCTTT
CASSLGGTASRTEAFF
>many|TRBV2|-|TRBJ1-2
TGTGCCAGCAGTCCGGGACCCATTCATGGCTACACCTTC
CASSPGPIHGYTF
>-|TRBV27|-|TRBJ1-5
TGTGCCAGCAGGCTTTATAGCAATCAGCCCCAGCATTTT
CASRLYSNQPQHF
>few|TRBV5-5|TRBD1|TRBJ1-2
TGTGCCAGCAGCTGGACGACAGGGGCGGATGGCTACACCTTC
CASSWTTGADGYTF
>-|TRBV20-1|TRBD2|TRBJ2-3
TGCAGTGCTAGATTAGCGGGAGCTAGATCGGCTACGCAGTATTTT
CSARLAGARSATQYF
>few|TRBV10-3|TRBD1|TRBJ1-2
TGTGCCATCAGTGAGGATAACAGACAGGGTTGGTATGGCTACACCTTC
CAISEDNRQGWYGYTF
>-|TRBV19|TRBD2|TRBJ2-7
TGTGCCAGTGCGGCCTTAAGGACTAGCGGGAGGAACATCCGCTCCTACGAGCAGTACTTC
CASAALRTSGRNIRSYEQYF
>many|TRBV7-8|TRBD1|TRBJ2-5
TGTGCCAGCAGCTGGCCGGGACAGCAAGAGACCCAGTACTTC
CASSWPGQQETQYF
>few|TRBV11-2|-|TRBJ2-7
TGTGCCAGCAGCTTCCAAAGACCCTACGAGCAGTACTTC
CASSFQRPYEQYF
>many|TRBV25-1|-|TRBJ2-7
TGTGCCAGCAGTGAATACACAGGCTCCTACGAGCAGTACTTC
CASSEYTGSYEQYF
>many|TRBV27|-|TRBJ1-2
TGTGCCAGCAGTCCTGCGGGGACCCCAAACTATGGCTACACCTTC
CASSPAGTPNYGYTF
>many|TRBV27|-|TRBJ2-1
TGTGCCACCTCGGACTTCCACTACGCGGTCAGCTCCTACAATGAGCAGTTCTTC
CATSDFHYAVSSYNEQFF
>-|TRBV11-2|TRBD2|TRBJ2-2
TGTGCCAGCAGCCTAACTAGCGTCCGCACGAACACCGGGGAGCTGTTTTTT
CASSLTSVRTNTGELFF
>many|TRBV7-2|TRBD1|TRBJ2-7
TGTGCCAGCAGCTTACAAACAGGGGGCGTATCCTACGAGCAGTACTTC
CASSLQTGGVSYEQYF
>many|TRBV28|-|TRBJ1-2
TGTGCCAGCAGTTCCGGAGGGGTGGGGAAAAACTATGGCTACACCTTC
CASSSGGVGKNYGYTF
>many|TRBV30|-|TRBJ1-1
TGTGCCCTCGACGCCGGTGTCGAAGCTTTCTTT
CALDAGVEAFF
>-|TRBV11-2|TRBD1|TRBJ2-2
TGTGCCAGCAGCCCTCCCGACAGGGGGCCGTCCGGGGAGCTGTTTTTT
CASSPPDRGPSGELFF
>few|TRBV27|TRBD2|TRBJ2-7
TGTGCCAGCGCCCGGGGGTTTGCTAGCGGGAGTTACGAGCAGTACTTC
CASARGFASGSYEQYF
>many|TRBV2|-|TRBJ2-1
TGTGCCAGCTCCGAGGAGGGTTGGGCTAGCGCCGTTCCCTACAATGAGCAGTTCTTC
CASSEEGWASAVPYNEQFF
>-|TRBV7-9|-|TRBJ2-2
TGTGCCAGCAGCCCCGGAGGCGGGATGGCCGGGGAGCTGTTTTTT
CASSPGGGMAGELFF
>once|TRBV28|TRBD1|TRBJ2-7
TGTGCCAGCAGTTTGGGGACAGGGGGAAACGAGCAGTACTTC
CASSLGTGGNEQYF
>-|TRBV6-2/TRBV6-3|-|TRBJ1-5
TGTGCCAGCAGTTACCGCCTGGGGGGCTCAACCTATAGCAATCAGCCCCAGCATTTT
CASSYRLGGSTYSNQPQHF